This T cell receptor beta chain was sequenced for a study of blood T cells in healthy people across ages. PCR was performed a second time for roughly 7 to 12 cycles using a sample-barcoded 5' primer and a J-beta primer mix. Via MiXCR, TCRdb re-called the 5' RACE reads, giving one row per CDR3 protein. The repertoire consists of under 1 million distinct CDR3 sequences, with under 55% occurring once and the leading ten covering nearly 20%. This clonotype was detected a few times. What it binds is unknown. The study, taken as a whole, reports: Shifts in expanded clonotypes may have been confounded by donor CMV status, which was unknown.

Healthy Caucasians from Russia aged 6 to 90 served as donors. Isolation of PBMCs gave at least 7 million cells per sample. The amount of total RNA extracted per sample was at least 6 micrograms. Germline V gives CDR1 DFQATT, CDR2 SNEGSKA (reference sequence). After removal of 5 bases from V and 6 bases from J, the junction contained 10 bases not matched to a gene. The CDR3 loop spans 13 amino acids. Specimen: blood. The sequence was obtained from a man in his 60s in good health. The rearrangement links TRBV20-1 to TRBJ2-7; 7 bases line up with TRBD2. Here the CDR3 reads CSASSGGISEQYF. In nucleotides, the CDR3 is TGCAGTGCTTCCTCCGGGGGGATCTCCGAGCAGTACTTC.